The entry below describes one T cell receptor (beta chain). The antigen is undetermined. From RNA transcripts, TCR beta CDR3 regions were amplified. An initial round of RT-PCR targeting the TCR CDR3 relied on the HTBI primer set. TCRdb used MiXCR to reprocess the multiplex PCR reads, holding one entry per CDR3 protein. Among 610,000 or so distinct CDR3 sequences listed, roughly 50% were seen once. CDR3 length: 17 amino acids. The V segment lost 2 bases and the J segment 8 bases; nucleotides outside the gene matches: 10. In germline, CDR1 is SGHTA, CDR2 FQGNSA. This sample is part of a study of T cells in Graves' hyperthyroidism and ophthalmopathy. Findings and limits, study-wide: Among thyroid clonotypes expanded above 0.001, most also appeared in blood.

The rearrangement uses TRBV7-2 and TRBJ1-5; TRBD1 aligns across 12 bases. The TCR originated in a woman younger than 35 with Graves' hyperthyroidism. The specimen was peripheral blood or thyroid tissue (not recorded which). In nucleotides, the CDR3 is TGTGCCAGCAGCTTAAATGGGGGACAGGGGGCGTTTGAGCCCCAGCATTTT. Amino acid sequence: CASSLNGGQGAFEPQHF.